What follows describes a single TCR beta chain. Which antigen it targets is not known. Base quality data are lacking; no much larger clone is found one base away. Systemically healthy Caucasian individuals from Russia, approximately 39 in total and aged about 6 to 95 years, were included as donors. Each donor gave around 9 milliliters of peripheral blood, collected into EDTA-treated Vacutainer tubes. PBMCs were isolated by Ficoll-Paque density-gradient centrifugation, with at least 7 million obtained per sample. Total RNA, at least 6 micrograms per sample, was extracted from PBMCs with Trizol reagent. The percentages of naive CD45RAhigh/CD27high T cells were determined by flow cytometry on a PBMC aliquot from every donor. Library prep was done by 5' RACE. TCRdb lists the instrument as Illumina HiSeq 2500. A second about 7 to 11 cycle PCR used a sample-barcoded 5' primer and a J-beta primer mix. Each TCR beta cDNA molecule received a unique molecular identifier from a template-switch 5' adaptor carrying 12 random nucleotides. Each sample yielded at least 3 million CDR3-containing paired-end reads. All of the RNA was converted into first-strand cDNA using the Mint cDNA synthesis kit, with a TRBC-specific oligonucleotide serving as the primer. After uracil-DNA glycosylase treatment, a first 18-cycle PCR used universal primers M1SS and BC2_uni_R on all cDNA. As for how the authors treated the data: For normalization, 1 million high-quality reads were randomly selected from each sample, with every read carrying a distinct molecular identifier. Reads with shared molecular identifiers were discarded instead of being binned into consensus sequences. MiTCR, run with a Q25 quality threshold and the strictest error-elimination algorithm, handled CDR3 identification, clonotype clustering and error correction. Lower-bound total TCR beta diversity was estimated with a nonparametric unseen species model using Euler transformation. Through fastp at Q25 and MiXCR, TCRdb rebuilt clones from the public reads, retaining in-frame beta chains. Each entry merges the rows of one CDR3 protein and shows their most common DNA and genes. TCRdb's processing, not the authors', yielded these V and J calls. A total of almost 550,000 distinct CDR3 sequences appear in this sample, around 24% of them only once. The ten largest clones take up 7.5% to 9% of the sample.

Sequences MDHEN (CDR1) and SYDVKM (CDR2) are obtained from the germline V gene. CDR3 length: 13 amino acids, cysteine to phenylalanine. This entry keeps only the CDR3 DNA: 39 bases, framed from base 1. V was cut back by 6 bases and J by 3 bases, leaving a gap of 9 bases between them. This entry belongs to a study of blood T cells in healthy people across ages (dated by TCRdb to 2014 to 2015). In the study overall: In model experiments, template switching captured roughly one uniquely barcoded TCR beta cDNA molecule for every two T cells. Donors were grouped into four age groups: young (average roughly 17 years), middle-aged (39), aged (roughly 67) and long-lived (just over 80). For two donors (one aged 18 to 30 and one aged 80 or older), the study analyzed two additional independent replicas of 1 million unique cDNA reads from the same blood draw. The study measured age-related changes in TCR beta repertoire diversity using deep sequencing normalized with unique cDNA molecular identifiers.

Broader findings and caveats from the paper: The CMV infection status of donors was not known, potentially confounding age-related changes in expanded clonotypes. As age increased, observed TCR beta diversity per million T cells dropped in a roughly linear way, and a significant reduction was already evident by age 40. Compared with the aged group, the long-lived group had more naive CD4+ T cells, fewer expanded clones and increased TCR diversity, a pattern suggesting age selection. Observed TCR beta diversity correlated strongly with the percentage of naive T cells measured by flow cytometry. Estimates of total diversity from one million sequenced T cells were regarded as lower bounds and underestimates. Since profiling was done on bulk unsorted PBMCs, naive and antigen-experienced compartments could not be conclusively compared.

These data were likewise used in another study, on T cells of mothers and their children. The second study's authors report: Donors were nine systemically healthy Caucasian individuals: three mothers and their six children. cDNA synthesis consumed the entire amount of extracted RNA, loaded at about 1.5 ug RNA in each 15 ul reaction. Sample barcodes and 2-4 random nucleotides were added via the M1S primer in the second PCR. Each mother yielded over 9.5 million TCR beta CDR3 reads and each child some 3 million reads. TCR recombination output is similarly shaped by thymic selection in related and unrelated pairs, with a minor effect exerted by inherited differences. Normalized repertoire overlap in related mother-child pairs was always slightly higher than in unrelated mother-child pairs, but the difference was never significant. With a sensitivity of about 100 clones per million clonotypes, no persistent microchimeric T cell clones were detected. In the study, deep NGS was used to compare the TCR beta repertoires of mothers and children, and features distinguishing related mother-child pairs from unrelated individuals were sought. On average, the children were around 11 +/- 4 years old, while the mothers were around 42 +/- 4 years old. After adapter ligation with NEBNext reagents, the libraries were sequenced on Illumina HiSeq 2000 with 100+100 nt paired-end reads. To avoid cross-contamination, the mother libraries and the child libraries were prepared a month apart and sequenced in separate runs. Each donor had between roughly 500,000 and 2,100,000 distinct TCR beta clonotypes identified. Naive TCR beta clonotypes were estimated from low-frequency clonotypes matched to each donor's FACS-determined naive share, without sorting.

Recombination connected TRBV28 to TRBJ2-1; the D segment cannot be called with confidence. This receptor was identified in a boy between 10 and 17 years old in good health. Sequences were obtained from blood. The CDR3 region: CASRRPGYNEQFF. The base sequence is TGTGCCAGCAGGAGACCCGGCTACAATGAGCAGTTCTTC.